This T cell receptor beta chain was captured by sequencing in a study of blood T cell repertoires in COVID-19. Study in general: Both acute and convalescent COVID-19 samples were obtained from the United States, Italy and Spain.

Original processing notes: Reference gene primer amplification gave estimated nucleated cell counts. The assay was immunoSEQ multiplex PCR, and TCRdb's table has in-frame clones only and misses some. V and J calls and clone size follow that table, whereas D and trimming were derived from the DNA. The sample lists 90,000 or so clones, roughly nine tenths occurring once. This clone has only a few counts. Input material: peripheral blood. The sequence was collected from a woman older than 75 with active COVID-19.

CDR3: CASSYSGLAGGGEQYF. For the CDR3, the DNA is TGTGCCAGCAGTTACTCTGGTCTAGCGGGAGGAGGCGAGCAGTACTTC. This rearrangement joins TRBV6-5 to TRBJ2-7, with TRBD2 matching over 11 bases. Per the germline V gene, CDR1 is MNHEY and CDR2 is SVGAGI. The length of the CDR3 is 16 residues. J gave up 6 bases and V 0 bases, and 7 bases lay outside the gene matches.